The entry that follows covers one T cell receptor beta chain sequence. The table came from immunoSEQ multiplex PCR; TCRdb's copy has only in-frame clones and leaves some out. The sample has 9,500 to 15,000 clones; roughly 80% are singletons. This sample stems from a study of blood T cell repertoires in COVID-19. Study-wide context: Some COVID-19 samples were acute and others convalescent; all came from the United States, Italy and Spain. In each case, the material was cDNA or gDNA derived from T cells, B-cell-depleted T cells, or PBMCs.

The CDR3 is made up of 15 amino acids. Trimming removed 4 bases at V and 3 bases at J, with 16 bases between. Germline V gene data show CDR1 as MNHEY and CDR2 as SMNVEV (reference sequence). This chain uses TRBV27 with TRBJ2-7, with D possibly being TRBD1 (6 bases). The TCR originated in a human donor in a cohort sampled during active COVID-19. Sample: peripheral blood. In DNA, the CDR3 is TGTGCCAGCAGTTCTCCGGCACAGGGTAGCTACGAGCAGTACTTC. The encoded protein is CASSSPAQGSYEQYF.